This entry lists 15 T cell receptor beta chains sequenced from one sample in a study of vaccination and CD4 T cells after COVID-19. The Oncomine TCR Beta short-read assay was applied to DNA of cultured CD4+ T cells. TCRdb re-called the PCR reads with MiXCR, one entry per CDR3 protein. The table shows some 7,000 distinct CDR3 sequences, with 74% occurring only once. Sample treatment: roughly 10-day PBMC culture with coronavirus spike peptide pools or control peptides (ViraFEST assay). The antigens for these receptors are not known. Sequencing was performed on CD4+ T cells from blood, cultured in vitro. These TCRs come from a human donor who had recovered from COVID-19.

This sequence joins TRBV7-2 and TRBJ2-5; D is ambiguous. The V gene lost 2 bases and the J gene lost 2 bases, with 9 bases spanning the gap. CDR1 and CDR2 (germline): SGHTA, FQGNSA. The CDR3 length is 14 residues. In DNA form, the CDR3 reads TGTGCCAGCAGCTTAATAAGTCAGCAAGAGACCCAGTACTTC. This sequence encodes CASSLISQQETQYF.

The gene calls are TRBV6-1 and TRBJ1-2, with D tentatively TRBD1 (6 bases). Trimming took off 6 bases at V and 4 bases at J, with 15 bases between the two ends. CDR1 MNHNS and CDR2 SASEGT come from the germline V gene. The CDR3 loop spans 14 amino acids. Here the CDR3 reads CASSYTPDSYGYTF. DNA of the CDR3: TGTGCCAGCAGCTATACCCCGGACAGCTATGGCTACACCTTC.

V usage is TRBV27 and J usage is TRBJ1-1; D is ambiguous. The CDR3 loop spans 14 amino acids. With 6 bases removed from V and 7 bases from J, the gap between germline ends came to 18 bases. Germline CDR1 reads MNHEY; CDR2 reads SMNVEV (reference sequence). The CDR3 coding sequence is TGTGCCAGCAGCCTAACCCGTACGACGGGTGAAGCTTTCTTT. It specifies CASSLTRTTGEAFF.

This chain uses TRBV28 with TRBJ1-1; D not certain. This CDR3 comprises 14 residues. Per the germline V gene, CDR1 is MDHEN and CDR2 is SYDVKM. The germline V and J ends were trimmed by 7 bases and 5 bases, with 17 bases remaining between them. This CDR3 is CASTKGGLGTEAFF. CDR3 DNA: TGTGCCAGCACCAAGGGAGGGTTGGGGACTGAAGCTTTCTTT.

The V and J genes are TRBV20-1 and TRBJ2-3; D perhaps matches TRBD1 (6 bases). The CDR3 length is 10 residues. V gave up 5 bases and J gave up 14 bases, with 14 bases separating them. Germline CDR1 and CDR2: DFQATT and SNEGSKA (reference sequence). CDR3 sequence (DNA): TGCAGTGCTGGGACAAGTTATGCGTATTTT. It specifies CSAGTSYAYF.

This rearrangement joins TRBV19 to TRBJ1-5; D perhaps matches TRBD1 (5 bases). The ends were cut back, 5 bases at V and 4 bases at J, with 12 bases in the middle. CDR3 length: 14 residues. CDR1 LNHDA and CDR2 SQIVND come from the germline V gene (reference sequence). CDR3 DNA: TGTGCCAGTAGTGTCGGGACGGGAAATCAGCCCCAGCATTTT. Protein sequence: CASSVGTGNQPQHF.

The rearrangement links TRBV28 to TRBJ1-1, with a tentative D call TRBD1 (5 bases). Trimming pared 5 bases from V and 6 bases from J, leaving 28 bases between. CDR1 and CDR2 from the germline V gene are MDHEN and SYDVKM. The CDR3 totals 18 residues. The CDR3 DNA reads TGTGCCAGCAGTCAAAACCGGAGGGGTAAGAACTTTAATCCTGAAGCTTTCTTT. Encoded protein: CASSQNRRGKNFNPEAFF.

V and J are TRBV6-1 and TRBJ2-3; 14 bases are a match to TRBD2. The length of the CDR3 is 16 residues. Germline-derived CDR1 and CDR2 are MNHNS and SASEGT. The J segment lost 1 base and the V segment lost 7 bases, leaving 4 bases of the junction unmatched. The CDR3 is CASKTSGREGTDTQYF. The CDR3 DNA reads TGTGCCAGCAAGACTAGCGGGAGGGAGGGCACAGATACGCAGTATTTT.

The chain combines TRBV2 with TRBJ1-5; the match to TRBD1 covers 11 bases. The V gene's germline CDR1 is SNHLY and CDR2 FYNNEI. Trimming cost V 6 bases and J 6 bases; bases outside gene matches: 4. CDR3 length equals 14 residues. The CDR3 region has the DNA TGTGCCAGCAGACCGGGACAGGGGGGTCAGCCCCAGCATTTT. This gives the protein CASRPGQGGQPQHF. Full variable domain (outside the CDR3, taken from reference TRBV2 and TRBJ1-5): EPEVTQTPSHQVTQMGQEVILRCVPISNHLYFYWYRQILGQKVEFLVSFYNNEISEKSEIFDDQFSVERPDGSNFTLKIRSTKLEDSAMYFCASRPGQGGQPQHFGDGTRLSIL.

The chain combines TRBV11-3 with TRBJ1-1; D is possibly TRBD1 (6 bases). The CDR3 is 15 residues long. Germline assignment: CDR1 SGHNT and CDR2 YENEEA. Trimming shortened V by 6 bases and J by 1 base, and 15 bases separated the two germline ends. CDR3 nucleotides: TGTGCCAGCAGTAGCGGGGACAAAGCGAACACTGAAGCTTTCTTT. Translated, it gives CASSSGDKANTEAFF.

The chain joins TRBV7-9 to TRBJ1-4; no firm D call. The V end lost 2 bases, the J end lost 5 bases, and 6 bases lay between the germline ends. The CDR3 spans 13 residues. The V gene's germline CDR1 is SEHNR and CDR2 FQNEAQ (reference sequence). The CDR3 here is CASSLTDNEKLFF. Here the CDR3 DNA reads TGTGCCAGCAGCTTAACGGACAATGAAAAACTGTTTTTT.

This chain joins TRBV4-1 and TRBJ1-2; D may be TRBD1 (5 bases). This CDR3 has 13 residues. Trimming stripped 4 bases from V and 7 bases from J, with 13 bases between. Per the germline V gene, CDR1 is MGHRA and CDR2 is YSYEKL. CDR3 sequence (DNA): TGCGCCAGCAGCCCCCGTGGGGGGGGTGGCTACACCTTC. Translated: CASSPRGGGGYTF.

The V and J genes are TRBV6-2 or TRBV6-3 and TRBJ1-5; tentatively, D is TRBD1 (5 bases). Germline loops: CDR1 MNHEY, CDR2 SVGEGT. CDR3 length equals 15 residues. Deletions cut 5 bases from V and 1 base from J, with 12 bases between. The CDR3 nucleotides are TGTGCCAGCAGTCCAGGGCTAGAGAGCAATCAGCCCCAGCATTTT. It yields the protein CASSPGLESNQPQHF.

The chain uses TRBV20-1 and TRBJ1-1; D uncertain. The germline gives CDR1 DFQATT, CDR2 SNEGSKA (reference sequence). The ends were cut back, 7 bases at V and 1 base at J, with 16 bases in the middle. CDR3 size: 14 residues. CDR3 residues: CSGEEIRKNTEAFF. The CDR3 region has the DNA TGCAGTGGGGAAGAGATTCGGAAGAACACTGAAGCTTTCTTT.

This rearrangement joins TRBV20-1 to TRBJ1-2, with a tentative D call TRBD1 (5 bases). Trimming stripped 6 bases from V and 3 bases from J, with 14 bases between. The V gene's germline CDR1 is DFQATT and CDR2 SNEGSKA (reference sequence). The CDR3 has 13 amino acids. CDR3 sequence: CSAPKGQDYGYTF. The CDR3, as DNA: TGCAGTGCCCCCAAGGGGCAGGACTATGGCTACACCTTC.